The 14 T cell receptor beta chains below were found in one sample sequenced in a study of ipilimumab plus nivolumab after autologous stem cell transplantation. This table comes from immunoSEQ multiplex PCR, and its TCRdb copy is limited to in-frame clones, with some not included. The sample lists over 8,500 clones, 60% to 70% occurring once. The sample was PBMCs, taken in a trial of ipilimumab plus nivolumab as post-transplant consolidation. These receptors were taken from a female donor with multiple myeloma.

Remarks on this clone: With a far larger clone one base away, a read error is the likely cause. The same CDR3 can be traced to other DNA sequences in this sample. The DNA for the CDR3 is TGTGCCAGCAGTATACCCTCCGGGGAGCTGTTTTTT. Amino acids: CASSIPSGELFF. The V call is TRBV27, the J call TRBJ2-2; D unclear. The germline V gene has CDR1 MNHEY and CDR2 SMNVEV (reference sequence). The CDR3 runs 12 residues. The ends were cut back, 5 bases at V and 6 bases at J, with 7 bases in the middle.

This clone was seen a few times. The chain joins TRBV6-1 to TRBJ2-7; D is unresolved. The CDR3 is made up of 16 amino acids. Trimming cost V 3 bases and J 0 bases, with 15 bases left between them. The germline V gene has CDR1 MNHNS and CDR2 SASEGT. The CDR3 spells CASSDQVGGYSYEQYF. The DNA for the CDR3 is TGTGCCAGCAGTGATCAGGTGGGTGGCTACTCCTACGAGCAGTACTTC.

V gene TRBV10-1 combines with J gene TRBJ1-1, with unresolved D. Germline V gene lookup returns CDR1 WNHNN and CDR2 SYGVQD (reference sequence). This CDR3 has 13 residues. Trimming cost V 5 bases and J 0 bases, with 7 bases left between them. CDR3 in DNA: TGCGCCAGCAGTTCCCTATTGAACACTGAAGCTTTCTTT. The encoded protein is CASSSLLNTEAFF.

This clone has only one observation. This sequence joins TRBV27 and TRBJ2-5; TRBD1 matches at 7 bases. The CDR3 sequence is 16 residues long. Trimming took 6 bases from V and 0 from J; bases not matched to a gene: 10. The germline CDR1 and CDR2 sequences are MNHEY and SMNVEV (reference sequence). The chain's CDR3 is CASSYRGPLYQETQYF. The CDR3, as DNA: TGTGCCAGCAGCTACAGGGGCCCACTGTACCAAGAGACCCAGTACTTC.

The sample holds a few counts of this clone. The chain couples TRBV7-9 to TRBJ2-5; D might be TRBD1 (6 bases). Trimming removed 5 bases from V and 5 bases from J, with 9 bases in between. The CDR3 has 12 residues. Germline V lookup: CDR1 SEHNR, CDR2 FQNEAQ (reference sequence). CDR3 DNA sequence: TGTGCCAGCAGCGAAACAGGGGAGACCCAGTACTTC. Translating it yields CASSETGETQYF.

This sequence joins TRBV7-2 and TRBJ2-5; 7 nucleotides align to TRBD2. The CDR3 covers 14 residues. Unmatched junction bases numbered 4, after V lost 1 base and J lost 5 bases. Germline CDR1 and CDR2: SGHTA and FQGNSA. The CDR3 region is CASSLEGGSETQYF. In nucleotides, the CDR3 is TGTGCCAGCAGCTTAGAAGGCGGGAGTGAGACCCAGTACTTC.

V is TRBV10-3 and J is TRBJ1-1, with 9 bases aligning to TRBD1. V lost 3 bases to trimming and J lost 12 bases; unmatched junction nucleotides: 2. This CDR3 spans 11 amino acids. Germline loops: CDR1 ENHRY, CDR2 SYGVKD. This CDR3 reads CAISDGTGSFF. The CDR3 nucleotides are TGTGCCATCAGTGATGGGACAGGGTCTTTCTTT.

The gene calls are TRBV7-2 and TRBJ1-2; a weak D match, TRBD1 (5 bases). There are 16 residues in the CDR3. With 5 bases removed from V and 5 bases from J, the gap between germline ends came to 21 bases. CDR1 SGHTA and CDR2 FQGNSA come from the germline V gene. CDR3 loop: CASSPNEATAIYGYTF. The DNA for the CDR3 is TGTGCCAGCAGCCCAAACGAGGCGACAGCTATTTATGGCTACACCTTC.

This clone was seen more than once but under ten times. The chain joins TRBV7-7 to TRBJ2-2, with a weak D call TRBD1 (6 bases). The V end lost 5 bases, the J end lost 0 bases, and 10 bases lay between the germline ends. The CDR3 covers 15 residues. Per germline, CDR1 SSHAT and CDR2 FNYEAQ (reference sequence). The CDR3 here is CASSPRTANTGELFF. The CDR3 coding sequence is TGTGCCAGCAGCCCCCGGACAGCGAACACCGGGGAGCTGTTTTTT.

The chain links TRBV4-3 to TRBJ2-1, with D maybe TRBD2 (6 bases). Germline V gene sequence: CDR1 LGHNA, CDR2 YSLEER. The CDR3 runs to 13 residues. V lost 0 bases to trimming and J lost 13 bases, with 13 bases between them. The CDR3 here is CASSQEGWEAQFF. CDR3 bases: TGCGCCAGCAGCCAAGAGGGTTGGGAGGCCCAGTTCTTC.

V is TRBV6-5 and J is TRBJ1-4; D perhaps matches TRBD1 (5 bases). Between the trimmed V and J ends, which lost 2 bases and 2 bases, there was a span of 9 bases. The germline gives CDR1 MNHEY, CDR2 SVGAGI. The CDR3 extends over 15 amino acids. This CDR3 reads CASSYRRGTNEKLFF. CDR3 DNA sequence: TGTGCCAGCAGTTACCGGCGGGGGACTAATGAAAAACTGTTTTTT.

This chain joins TRBV21-1 and TRBJ1-1. TRBV21-1 is termed a pseudogene. The CDR3 spans 15 residues. The CDR3 DNA sequence: TGTGCCAGCAGCGCGGAGGGAACTTGGAACACTGAAGCTTTCTTT. Translated: CASSAEGTWNTEAFF.

The gene calls are TRBV7-9 and TRBJ2-3; possibly TRBD1 for D (6 bases). Germline CDR1 and CDR2: SEHNR and FQNEAQ (reference sequence). V was pared by 5 bases and J by 9 bases, with 9 bases between. The CDR3 loop spans 11 amino acids. CDR3 sequence: CASSPGETQYF. CDR3 DNA: TGTGCCAGCAGCCCAGGGGAAACGCAGTATTTT.

The CDR3 reads CASSLRDRGIYNEQFF. CDR3 bases: TGTGCCAGCAGCTTACGGGACAGGGGGATTTACAATGAGCAGTTCTTC. J is TRBJ2-1 and V is TRBV7-6; 11 bases are shared with TRBD1. The J segment lost 4 bases and the V segment lost 2 bases, leaving 4 bases of the junction unmatched. CDR1 and CDR2 (germline): SGHVS, FNYEAQ. CDR3 length: 16 residues.